These 7 T cell receptor beta chains share one sample of origin, sequenced in a study of blood T cell repertoires in COVID-19. Only in-frame clones appear in the TCRdb table, and some are missing; sequencing was by immunoSEQ multiplex PCR. The table includes about 210,000 clones, 88% detected once. Sequencing was performed on peripheral blood. The receptors come from a man aged 18 to 30 with active or convalescent COVID-19.

This rearrangement joins TRBV30 to TRBJ2-7; TRBD1 aligns across 8 bases. Germline values: CDR1 GTSNPN, CDR2 SVGIG (reference sequence). The junction had 3 bases not matched to a gene; V was cut back by 3 bases and J by 2 bases. CDR3 length equals 13 residues. The CDR3 nucleotides are TGTGCCTGGAGCCCGGGACAGGCCTACGAGCAGTACTTC. The encoded protein is CAWSPGQAYEQYF.

This sequence joins TRBV27 and TRBJ1-2; no reliable D call. The CDR3 totals 13 residues. The ends were cut back, 8 bases at V and 4 bases at J, with 14 bases in the middle. Germline CDR1 MNHEY, CDR2 SMNVEV (reference sequence). CDR3 nucleotide sequence: TGTGCCAGCCGGTTCATTTCCGCCTATGGCTACACCTTC. Translated: CASRFISAYGYTF.

J is TRBJ1-1 and V is TRBV9; tentative D call: TRBD1 (5 bases). V lost 0 bases and J 0 bases, leaving 12 bases between the germline ends. CDR1 and CDR2 from the germline V gene are SGDLS and YYNGEE. The CDR3 consists of 16 residues. Here the CDR3 reads CASSVGATAMNTEAFF. In nucleotides, the CDR3 is TGTGCCAGCAGCGTAGGGGCGACAGCCATGAACACTGAAGCTTTCTTT.

The chain couples TRBV18 to TRBJ2-3, with 7 bases matching TRBD2. The CDR3 contains 15 residues. V lost 2 bases to trimming and J lost 3 bases; unmatched junction nucleotides: 5. Germline V gene data show CDR1 as KGHSH and CDR2 as LQKENI. The CDR3 here is CASSPSGTKTDTQYF. CDR3 bases: TGTGCCAGCTCACCAAGCGGGACGAAGACAGATACGCAGTATTTT.

The rearrangement joins TRBV19 to TRBJ2-7; 9 positions match TRBD2. The germline V gene has CDR1 LNHDA and CDR2 SQIVND (reference sequence). J was trimmed by 2 bases and V by 2 bases; bases with no gene match: 7. This CDR3 region has 16 residues. This CDR3 is CASSISSSGKTYEQYF. The DNA of the CDR3 is TGTGCCAGTAGTATAAGTTCTAGCGGGAAGACCTACGAGCAGTACTTC.

The genes are TRBV5-1 and TRBJ2-5, with 7 nucleotides matching TRBD2. Trimming took 1 base from V and 2 from J; bases not matched to a gene: 11. Germline V gene data show CDR1 as SGHRS and CDR2 as YFSETQ. The CDR3 is made up of 17 amino acids. CDR3 in amino acids: CASSLSFGGGLQETQYF. The CDR3 coding sequence is TGCGCCAGCAGCTTGAGCTTTGGCGGGGGTCTTCAAGAGACCCAGTACTTC. Using reference TRBV5-1 and TRBJ2-5 for the parts outside the CDR3, the full variable domain is KAGVTQTPRYLIKTRGQQVTLSCSPISGHRSVSWYQQTPGQGLQFLFEYFSETQRNKGNFPGRFSGRQFSNSRSEMNVSTLELGDSALYLCASSLSFGGGLQETQYFGPGTRLLVL.

This clone was counted a few times. This chain uses TRBV7-2 with TRBJ1-1; 8 nucleotides agree with TRBD1. Trimming removed 5 bases from V and 6 bases from J; junction bases left unmatched: 11. CDR3 length: 15 residues. Germline lookup yields CDR1 SGHTA and CDR2 FQGNSA. CDR3 sequence (DNA): TGTGCCAGCAGCGGTACGCAGGGGGCATACGCTGAAGCTTTCTTT. Its translation is CASSGTQGAYAEAFF.